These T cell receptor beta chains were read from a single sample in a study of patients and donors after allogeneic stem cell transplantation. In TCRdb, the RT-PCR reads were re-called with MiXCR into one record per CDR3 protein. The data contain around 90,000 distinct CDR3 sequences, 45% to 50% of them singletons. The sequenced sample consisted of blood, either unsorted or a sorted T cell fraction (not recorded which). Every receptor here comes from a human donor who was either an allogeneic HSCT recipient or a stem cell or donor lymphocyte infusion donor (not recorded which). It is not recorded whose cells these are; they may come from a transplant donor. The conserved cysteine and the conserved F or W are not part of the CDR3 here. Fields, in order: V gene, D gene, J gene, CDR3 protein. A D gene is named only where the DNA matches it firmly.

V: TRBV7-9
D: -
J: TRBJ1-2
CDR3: ASSLNGGNGYT

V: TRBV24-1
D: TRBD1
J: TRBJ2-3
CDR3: ATSDGTGRTDTQY

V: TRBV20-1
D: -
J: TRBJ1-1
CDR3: SASLAAILGNTEAF

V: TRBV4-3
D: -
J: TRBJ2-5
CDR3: ASSQDPGRETQY

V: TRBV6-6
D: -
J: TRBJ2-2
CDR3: ASSTSLGRENTGELF

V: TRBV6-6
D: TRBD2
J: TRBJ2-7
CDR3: ASRTLAGGEEQY

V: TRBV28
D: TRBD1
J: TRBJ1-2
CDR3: ASGTGGYYGYT

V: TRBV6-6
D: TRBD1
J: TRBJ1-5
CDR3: ASIPIGQGGTPQH

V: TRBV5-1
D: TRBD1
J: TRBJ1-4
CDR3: ASSFRDRGRGDEKLF

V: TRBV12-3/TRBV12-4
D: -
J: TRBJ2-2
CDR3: ASSLDRLNTGELF

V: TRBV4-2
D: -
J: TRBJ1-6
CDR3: ASSQDRGSYNSPLH

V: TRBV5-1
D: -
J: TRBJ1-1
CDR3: ASSLRGDMNTEAF

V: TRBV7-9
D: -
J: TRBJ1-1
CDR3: ASSSPGGMNTEAF

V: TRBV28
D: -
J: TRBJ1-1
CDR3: ASSRQPNTEAF

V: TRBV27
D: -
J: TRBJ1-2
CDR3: ASSLTRDYGYT

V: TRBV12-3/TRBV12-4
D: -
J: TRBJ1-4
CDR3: ASTPDRTFEKLF

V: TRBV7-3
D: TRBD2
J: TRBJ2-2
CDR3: ASSLASGYTGELF

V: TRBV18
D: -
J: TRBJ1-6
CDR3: ASSPTDVSPLH

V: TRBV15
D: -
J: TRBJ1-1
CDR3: ATSRDLRGDTEAF

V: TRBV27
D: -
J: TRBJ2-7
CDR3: ASSHKGLLYEQY

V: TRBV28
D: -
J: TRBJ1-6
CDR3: ASSFAGSYNSPLH

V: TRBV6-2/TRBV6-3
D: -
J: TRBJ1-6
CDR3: ASRQQAYGRDSPLH

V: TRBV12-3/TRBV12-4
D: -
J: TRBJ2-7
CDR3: TRTISYEQY